This T cell receptor (beta chain) was captured by sequencing in a study of shared clonotypes between healthy human individuals (dated by TCRdb to about 2020). Broadly, across the study: A couple of women and a few men aged 18 to 49 years were included in the cohort. Libraries were prepared and TCR repertoires were sequenced by different laboratories using diverse techniques, in order to increase sequencing depth and limit assay-specific biases. Per donor, three plates each were used for CD4 naive and CD4 memory, two for CD8 naive, and one for CD8 memory. Between about 0.8 and 9.5 billion PBMCs per donor were obtained by leukapheresis. The study deeply sequenced blood TCR repertoires of several healthy adults to estimate repertoire size and the extent of clonotype sharing between individuals. Results and caveats for the whole study, not just this receptor: Compared with non-shared clonotypes, clonotypes shared by all four sorted-subset donors had higher generation probabilities. Sampling was restricted to blood, and TCR repertoires in tissue are likely to differ from TCR repertoires in blood. Based on pairwise subsampling, the degree of clonotype sharing among donors was expected to be affected by sequencing depth. Incomplete sequencing was indicated by rarefaction of sorted-subset datasets, despite the large sequencing depth. Because the study included a small number of donors, the genetic and exposure-history diversity represented was limited. Naive subsets generally had larger estimated clonotype richness than memory subsets. About 5% of naive CD4, 3.5% of naive CD8, approximately 2.2% of memory CD4, and 0.4% of memory CD8 clonotypes were shared across several donors.

Using the deep immunoSEQ assay, multiplex PCR amplified TCR CDR3 regions from genomic DNA. Extracted genomic DNA from each cell subset was distributed evenly across all wells of several immunoSEQ 96-well plates, and each plate was treated as a replicate. For sorted subsets, 150 to 200 ng genomic DNA, equal to about 30,000 T cell genomes, was loaded into each replicate PCR. Purified libraries were quantified with a Qubit 3.0 fluorometer, sized on a Bioanalyzer 2100, and re-quantified with the KAPA Library Quantification kit. Every immunoSEQ 96-well plate was sequenced on a separate single-read 150-cycle Illumina NextSeq 550 flow cell. The paper's data handling went like this. Because only junctional sequences without quality scores were contained in the immunoSEQ output, filtering matching that applied to full-length reads could not be performed. To assign V/J genes and CDR3, sequences were annotated using PyIR, a Python wrapper for IgBLAST v1.9, with IMGT germline references. Any read was removed if the V/J assignment was weak (E-value above 1e-6), the CDR3 was missing, or the read contained stop codons, out-of-frame junctions, or ambiguous translated residues. V3J clonotypes were defined by identical inferred V gene, J gene, and CDR3 amino acid sequence. To compute the percentage overlap between repertoires, the number of shared unique clonotypes was divided by the size of the smaller repertoire. Richness of each repertoire was evaluated using RTK rarefaction, the Chao1 estimator, and Recon v2.1 estimates of unobserved clonotypes. Generation probabilities for all TCRbeta clonotypes obtained by the gDNA method from a handful of donors were computed using OLGA. Sourced from immuneACCESS, this table was stored by TCRdb with only in-frame sequences that have V and J called. A share of the clones is absent; for the studies checked, an unresolved V gene accounts for under half, and the remainder has no known explanation. Clonal size and the V and J genes are those of that table, whereas D and trimming came from the DNA. The sample profile shows around 2,000,000 clones; 85% to 95% of them were found once. 0.13% of the sample is taken by the ten largest.

To note about this clone: Which antigen it targets is not known. Base qualities are not recorded, but no much larger clone differs from it by a single base.

From a lookup of the germline V gene (reference sequence), CDR1 and CDR2 are PRHDT and FYEKMQ. The CDR3 holds 12 amino acids from the cysteine to the phenylalanine. Just CDR3 DNA is preserved here, 36 bases in frame from base 1. The junction shows trimming of 5 bases on V and 4 bases on J, plus 9 bases between the germline ends. Healthy HIV-negative adults with no recently reported acute infections or vaccinations were included as donors. Only Caucasian adults living in Nashville, Tennessee, USA were represented among the donors. CD4+ T cells were enriched by magnetic negative selection, after which naive cells were positively selected on CD45RA and the negative fraction was taken as the memory subset. After blood collection by leukapheresis, PBMCs were isolated using Ficoll-Histopaque density gradient centrifugation and then cryopreserved in the vapor phase of liquid nitrogen. Analytical flow cytometry was used to check the purity and quantity of every magnetically sorted T cell population. Genomic DNA was isolated from each sorted fraction and quantified by UV absorbance on a Nanodrop 2000c.

The chain links TRBV13 with TRBJ2-7; a weak D assignment points to TRBD1 (5 bases agree). Material: naive CD4+ T cells sorted from blood. The intended sense of this specimen's cell subset or site label: CD45RA+ positively selected. The TCR sequence derives from a man between 18 and 35 years old in good health. The bases read TGTGCCAGCAGCCGATCAGGGTACGAGCAGTACTTC. Its protein reads: CASSRSGYEQYF.